Listed below are T cell receptor beta chains from one sample, sequenced in a study of T cell responses to AZD1222 COVID-19 vaccine. Profiling relied on immunoSEQ multiplex PCR, and the TCRdb table lists in-frame clones only, not all of them. The repertoire table contains about 140,000 clones. Material: peripheral blood. Receptors were obtained from an adult in good health. Both conserved end residues are part of each CDR3. Fields, in order: D gene, V gene, J gene, CDR3 protein, CDR3 DNA. The D gene is left open where the match is weak.

d_call: NA; v_call: TRBV9; j_call: TRBJ2-3; cdr3_aa: CASSPRFGLSTDTQYF; cdr3_nt: TGTGCCAGCAGCCCCCGCTTCGGGCTGAGCACAGATACGCAGTATTTT
d_call: NA; v_call: TRBV2; j_call: TRBJ1-1; cdr3_aa: CASSPRGYGGDTEAFF; cdr3_nt: TGTGCCAGCAGTCCCCGTGGCTATGGGGGGGACACTGAAGCTTTCTTT
d_call: NA; v_call: TRBV15; j_call: TRBJ1-2; cdr3_aa: CATSREWLPYGYTF; cdr3_nt: TGTGCCACCAGCAGAGAATGGCTGCCCTATGGCTACACCTTC
d_call: NA; v_call: TRBV29-1; j_call: TRBJ2-3; cdr3_aa: CSVEGLADTQYF; cdr3_nt: TGCAGCGTTGAAGGGTTAGCAGATACGCAGTATTTT
d_call: NA; v_call: TRBV7-8; j_call: TRBJ1-6; cdr3_aa: CASSLARETYNSPLHF; cdr3_nt: TGTGCCAGCAGCTTAGCCAGGGAGACCTATAATTCACCCCTCCACTTT
d_call: NA; v_call: TRBV5-1; j_call: TRBJ2-3; cdr3_aa: CASSLVLGGATDTQYF; cdr3_nt: TGCGCCAGCAGCTTGGTGTTGGGGGGGGCAACAGATACGCAGTATTTT
d_call: NA; v_call: TRBV10-3; j_call: TRBJ1-5; cdr3_aa: CATGDNGGAWNQPQHF; cdr3_nt: TGTGCCACCGGGGACAATGGGGGAGCGTGGAATCAGCCCCAGCATTTT
d_call: NA; v_call: TRBV10-3; j_call: TRBJ1-5; cdr3_aa: CAIRGRQTEPQHF; cdr3_nt: TGTGCCATCAGGGGGCGACAGACTGAGCCCCAGCATTTT
d_call: NA; v_call: TRBV2; j_call: TRBJ1-1; cdr3_aa: CASSLRQVNTEAFF; cdr3_nt: TGTGCCAGCAGCCTCCGACAGGTGAACACTGAAGCTTTCTTT
d_call: NA; v_call: TRBV7-2; j_call: TRBJ2-6; cdr3_aa: CASSLPRGRGLSGANVLTF; cdr3_nt: TGTGCCAGCAGCTTACCCCGCGGCAGGGGCCTTTCTGGGGCCAACGTCCTGACTTTC
d_call: NA; v_call: TRBV9; j_call: TRBJ1-3; cdr3_aa: CASSVAVIGSAGNTIYF; cdr3_nt: TGTGCCAGCAGCGTAGCCGTAATAGGTTCAGCGGGAAACACCATATATTTT
d_call: NA; v_call: TRBV9; j_call: TRBJ1-1; cdr3_aa: CASSPGGRMNTEAFF; cdr3_nt: TGTGCCAGCAGCCCCGGAGGGCGCATGAACACTGAAGCTTTCTTT
d_call: TRBD1; v_call: TRBV18; j_call: TRBJ1-2; cdr3_aa: CASSPGQGGYGYTF; cdr3_nt: TGTGCCAGCTCACCGGGACAGGGAGGCTATGGCTACACCTTC
d_call: NA; v_call: TRBV2; j_call: TRBJ1-1; cdr3_aa: CASIRQVNTEAFF; cdr3_nt: TGTGCCAGCATAAGGCAGGTGAACACTGAAGCTTTCTTT
d_call: NA; v_call: TRBV7-2; j_call: TRBJ2-2; cdr3_aa: CASTLWGANTGELFF; cdr3_nt: TGTGCCAGCACCCTTTGGGGGGCGAACACCGGGGAGCTGTTTTTT
d_call: TRBD2; v_call: TRBV2; j_call: TRBJ2-5; cdr3_aa: CASSEAVAGGPETQYF; cdr3_nt: TGTGCCAGCAGTGAAGCAGTTGCGGGGGGGCCGGAGACCCAGTACTTC
d_call: NA; v_call: TRBV3-1/TRBV3-2; j_call: TRBJ2-1; cdr3_aa: CASSRAGRTSASMEFF; cdr3_nt: TGTGCCAGCAGCCGCGCGGGTCGAACCTCAGCTAGTATGGAGTTCTTC
d_call: NA; v_call: TRBV6-1; j_call: TRBJ1-1; cdr3_aa: CASSEDTSYTEAFF; cdr3_nt: TGTGCCAGCAGTGAAGATACAAGCTACACTGAAGCTTTCTTT
d_call: TRBD1; v_call: TRBV6-6; j_call: TRBJ1-6; cdr3_aa: CASTQGVNSPLHF; cdr3_nt: TGTGCCAGCACCCAGGGGGTAAATTCACCCCTCCACTTT
d_call: NA; v_call: TRBV6-6; j_call: TRBJ1-6; cdr3_aa: CASSYGGGSNSPLHF; cdr3_nt: TGTGCCAGCAGTTACGGCGGCGGATCGAATTCACCCCTCCACTTT
d_call: NA; v_call: TRBV5-1; j_call: TRBJ2-5; cdr3_aa: CASSLGPGETQYF; cdr3_nt: TGCGCCAGCAGCTTGGGGCCGGGGGAGACCCAGTACTTC
d_call: NA; v_call: TRBV25-1; j_call: TRBJ1-2; cdr3_aa: CASSDPREGHYGYTF; cdr3_nt: TGTGCCAGCAGTGACCCCCGAGAAGGGCACTATGGCTACACCTTC
d_call: NA; v_call: TRBV30; j_call: TRBJ2-3; cdr3_aa: CAWERGGASGTDTQYF; cdr3_nt: TGTGCCTGGGAAAGAGGGGGGGCTAGCGGCACAGATACGCAGTATTTT
d_call: NA; v_call: TRBV4-2; j_call: TRBJ2-2; cdr3_aa: CASSQDQRQTNTGELFF; cdr3_nt: TGTGCCAGCAGCCAAGATCAGAGACAGACGAACACCGGGGAGCTGTTTTTT
d_call: NA; v_call: TRBV30; j_call: TRBJ2-2; cdr3_aa: CAWRPRGTVSFGELFF; cdr3_nt: TGTGCCTGGAGGCCTAGGGGGACCGTTAGTTTCGGGGAGCTGTTTTTT
d_call: NA; v_call: TRBV28; j_call: TRBJ2-7; cdr3_aa: CASSLFEGTTYEQYF; cdr3_nt: TGTGCCAGCAGTTTATTTGAGGGGACCACCTACGAGCAGTACTTC
d_call: NA; v_call: TRBV13; j_call: TRBJ2-7; cdr3_aa: CASSFQGSYEQYF; cdr3_nt: TGTGCCAGCAGCTTCCAGGGGTCCTACGAGCAGTACTTC
d_call: TRBD1; v_call: TRBV28; j_call: TRBJ1-2; cdr3_aa: CASRYPVGGTDLGYTF; cdr3_nt: TGTGCCAGCAGATATCCTGTCGGCGGGACAGATCTTGGCTACACCTTC
d_call: TRBD1; v_call: TRBV11-2; j_call: TRBJ1-6; cdr3_aa: CASSLDLGPGTGCHF; cdr3_nt: TGTGCCAGCAGCTTAGATCTAGGGCCCGGGACAGGGTGCCACTTT
d_call: NA; v_call: TRBV5-5; j_call: TRBJ1-1; cdr3_aa: CASSITGNTEAFF; cdr3_nt: TGTGCCAGCAGCATTACAGGGAACACTGAAGCTTTCTTT
d_call: NA; v_call: TRBV6-6; j_call: TRBJ1-2; cdr3_aa: CASSYLGGGLTF; cdr3_nt: TGTGCCAGCAGTTACCTAGGAGGAGGACTCACCTTC
d_call: NA; v_call: TRBV28; j_call: TRBJ2-7; cdr3_aa: CASSLTGPSSYYEQYF; cdr3_nt: TGTGCCAGCAGTTTAACAGGGCCCTCCTCCTACTACGAGCAGTACTTC
d_call: TRBD1; v_call: TRBV6-5; j_call: TRBJ1-2; cdr3_aa: CASRRTGSDYGYTF; cdr3_nt: TGTGCCAGCAGACGGACAGGGAGTGACTATGGCTACACCTTC
d_call: TRBD1; v_call: TRBV7-9; j_call: TRBJ2-3; cdr3_aa: CASSYRTGGAGDTQYF; cdr3_nt: TGTGCCAGCAGCTATAGGACAGGGGGCGCAGGGGATACGCAGTATTTT
d_call: NA; v_call: TRBV28; j_call: TRBJ1-1; cdr3_aa: CASGSPGENTEAFF; cdr3_nt: TGTGCCAGCGGAAGTCCAGGGGAGAACACTGAAGCTTTCTTT
d_call: NA; v_call: TRBV11-3; j_call: TRBJ2-5; cdr3_aa: CASSLGGLGGGKETQYF; cdr3_nt: TGTGCCAGCAGCTTAGGTGGCCTTGGAGGGGGTAAAGAGACCCAGTACTTC
d_call: TRBD2; v_call: TRBV11-3; j_call: TRBJ2-5; cdr3_aa: CASSLGGLVPQETQYF; cdr3_nt: TGTGCCAGCAGCTTGGGGGGACTAGTCCCCCAAGAGACCCAGTACTTC
d_call: TRBD1; v_call: TRBV19; j_call: TRBJ1-2; cdr3_aa: CASSPTSGTGSGYTF; cdr3_nt: TGTGCCAGTAGTCCTACCTCCGGGACAGGGAGTGGCTACACCTTC
d_call: TRBD2; v_call: TRBV30; j_call: TRBJ2-3; cdr3_aa: CAWSRGLAGRSTDTQYF; cdr3_nt: TGTGCCTGGAGTCGCGGACTAGCGGGGAGAAGCACAGATACGCAGTATTTT
d_call: NA; v_call: TRBV6-5; j_call: TRBJ2-7; cdr3_aa: CASRGGPPSYEQYF; cdr3_nt: TGTGCCAGCAGGGGGGGGCCCCCCTCCTACGAGCAGTACTTC
d_call: NA; v_call: TRBV19; j_call: TRBJ1-1; cdr3_aa: CASSIPDSMNTEAFF; cdr3_nt: TGTGCCAGTAGTATCCCCGACAGCATGAACACTGAAGCTTTCTTT
d_call: NA; v_call: TRBV7-3; j_call: TRBJ1-1; cdr3_aa: CASSQGRNTEAFF; cdr3_nt: TGTGCCAGCAGCCAAGGTAGGAACACTGAAGCTTTCTTT
d_call: NA; v_call: TRBV10-3; j_call: TRBJ1-1; cdr3_aa: CAISDRQGGTEAFF; cdr3_nt: TGTGCCATCAGTGATCGGCAGGGTGGGACTGAAGCTTTCTTT
d_call: TRBD1; v_call: TRBV4-3; j_call: TRBJ1-2; cdr3_aa: CASSQAHSSTGIYGYTF; cdr3_nt: TGCGCCAGCAGCCAAGCCCACAGCTCGACAGGGATCTATGGCTACACCTTC
d_call: TRBD2; v_call: TRBV6-2/TRBV6-3; j_call: TRBJ2-7; cdr3_aa: CASSPGLAGPYEQYF; cdr3_nt: TGTGCCAGCAGCCCCGGACTAGCGGGGCCCTACGAGCAGTACTTC